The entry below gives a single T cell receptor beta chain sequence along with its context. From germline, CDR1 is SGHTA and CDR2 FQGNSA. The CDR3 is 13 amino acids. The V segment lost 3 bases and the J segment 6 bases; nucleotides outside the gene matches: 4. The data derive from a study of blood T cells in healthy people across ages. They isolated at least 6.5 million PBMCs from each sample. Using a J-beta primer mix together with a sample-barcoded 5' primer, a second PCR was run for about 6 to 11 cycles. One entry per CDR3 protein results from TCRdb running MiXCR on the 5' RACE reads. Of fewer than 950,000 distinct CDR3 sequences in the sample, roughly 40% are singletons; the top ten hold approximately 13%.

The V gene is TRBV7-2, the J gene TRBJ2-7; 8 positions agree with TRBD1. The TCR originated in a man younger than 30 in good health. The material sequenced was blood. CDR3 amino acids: CASSLDRAAEQYF. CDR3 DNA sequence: TGTGCCAGCAGCTTGGACAGGGCGGCCGAGCAGTACTTC.